This is a list of T cell receptor beta chains from one sample in a study of OX40 agonist ivuxolimab in advanced cancers. Assay used: immunoSEQ multiplex PCR; TCRdb lists only in-frame clones, some missing. The sample records 55,000 to 75,000 clones, approximately 90% being singletons. The sample here was CD4+ or CD8+ T cells sorted from blood, taken in a trial of the OX40 agonist ivuxolimab. Source of these receptors: an adult with an advanced solid tumor such as melanoma, head and neck, liver or kidney cancer. Both conserved end residues are trimmed from each CDR3. A D gene is named only where the DNA matches it firmly.

j_call	d_call	v_call	cdr3_aa
TRBJ1-1	NA	TRBV29-1	SVEDGGSPNTEAF
TRBJ1-3	NA	TRBV6-5	ASSYSILNSGNTIY
TRBJ2-2	TRBD1	TRBV6-4	ASSAGPQGASTGELF
TRBJ2-1	TRBD2	TRBV11-3	ASSLASGRTEQF
TRBJ1-4	TRBD1	TRBV19	ASSIGVDRGNEKLF
TRBJ1-6	NA	TRBV6-6	ASSYGDNSPLH
TRBJ1-2	NA	TRBV27	ASSLHVSNYGYT
TRBJ1-1	NA	TRBV9	ASSRDPKVPEAF
TRBJ2-3	TRBD2	TRBV18	ASSPRLAGGTDTQY
TRBJ1-1	TRBD1	TRBV9	ASSLRTGGEAEAF
TRBJ1-1	TRBD1	TRBV5-6	ASSLGRDRLNTEAF
TRBJ2-3	NA	TRBV6-1	ASSTPSTDTQY
TRBJ1-2	TRBD1	TRBV7-2	ASSPDRGQSYT
TRBJ2-3	NA	TRBV15	ATSEPKGLNTDTQY
TRBJ2-3	NA	TRBV6-1	ASSEVRELATQY
TRBJ2-7	NA	TRBV6-6	ASSPDIRTLYEQY
TRBJ2-5	NA	TRBV18	ASSPFEGGEETQY
TRBJ1-2	NA	TRBV6-6	ASSWTDYGYT
TRBJ1-5	NA	TRBV28	ASRPQGSNQPQH
TRBJ2-1	NA	TRBV11-3	ASSLLGGTYNEQF
TRBJ2-3	NA	TRBV11-2	ASTLGTAGDTQY
TRBJ1-5	NA	TRBV30	AWSNSRIEPQH
TRBJ2-2	NA	TRBV29-1	SVKGLNTGELF